What follows describes a single T cell receptor (beta chain). PCR involved 60 Vbeta and 13 Jbeta primers. Method: immunoSEQ multiplex PCR; TCRdb's copy keeps in-frame clones and lacks some. The top ten hold roughly 3% of the sample, which has around 190,000 clones, about 78% seen once. This entry comes from a study of cytomegalovirus exposure and HLA in healthy donors. The germline V and J ends were trimmed by 5 bases and 5 bases, with 14 bases remaining between them. Germline assignment: CDR1 SEHNR and CDR2 FQNEAQ (reference sequence). The CDR3 has 14 amino acids. The clonotype was recovered from a woman aged 30 to 39 in good health and CMV-seronegative. J is TRBJ2-3 and V is TRBV7-9; TRBD1 might be the D (5 bases). The specimen sequenced was PBMCs. The CDR3 coding sequence is TGTGCCAGCAGCGGGGTCAGGGAAGAAGATACGCAGTATTTT. It is translated as CASSGVREEDTQYF.